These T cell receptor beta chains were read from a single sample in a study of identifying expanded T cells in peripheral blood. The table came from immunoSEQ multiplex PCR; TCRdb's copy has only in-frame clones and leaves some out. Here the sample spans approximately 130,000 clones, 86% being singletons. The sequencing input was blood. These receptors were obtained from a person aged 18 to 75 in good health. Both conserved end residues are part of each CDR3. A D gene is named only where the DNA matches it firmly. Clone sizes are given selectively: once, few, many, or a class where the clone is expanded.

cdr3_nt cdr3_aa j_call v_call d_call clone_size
TGCGCCAGCGGGGTGGTAGTATTCCCAAATGAGCAGTTCTTC CASGVVVFPNEQFF TRBJ2-1 TRBV5-1 NA NA
TGTGCCAGCAGCCTTGGAGGGGGAGGGCCGGAGACCCAGTACTTC CASSLGGGGPETQYF TRBJ2-5 TRBV9 NA NA
TGTGCCAGCAGTTGGACAGGGAGCTACACCTTC CASSWTGSYTF TRBJ1-2 TRBV2 TRBD1 NA
TGTGCCAGCAGTTGGGCGACAGGGGGATCCTATAATTCACCCCTCCACTTT CASSWATGGSYNSPLHF TRBJ1-6 TRBV27 TRBD1 NA
TGTGCCAGCAGAGGAGATTTGGCCGGGGAGCTGTTTTTT CASRGDLAGELFF TRBJ2-2 TRBV2 NA few
TGTGCCAGTAGGGGGACAGGTGAAATTTCAGATACGCAGTATTTT CASRGTGEISDTQYF TRBJ2-3 TRBV19 TRBD1 NA
TGTGCCAGCAGTTTTGTGGTCATCGATAGCAATCAGCCCCAGCATTTT CASSFVVIDSNQPQHF TRBJ1-5 TRBV28 NA NA
TGTGCCAGCAGCCCCCCCGGACAGGCACGATCAGGAGCTTTCTTT CASSPPGQARSGAFF TRBJ1-1 TRBV9 TRBD1 NA
TGTGCCAGCATTAAACTGACAGGGACCCTAAATGAGCAGTTCTTC CASIKLTGTLNEQFF TRBJ2-1 TRBV6-6 TRBD1 NA
TGTGCCAGCAGTATCCTTAGAGACTACGAGCAGTACTTC CASSILRDYEQYF TRBJ2-7 TRBV2 NA NA